These 13 T cell receptor beta chains came from one sample sequenced in a study of T cell responses to AZD1222 COVID-19 vaccine. Using immunoSEQ multiplex PCR, the repertoire was profiled, and TCRdb retains in-frame clones only, with some absent. The top ten hold roughly 5% of the sample, which has 150,000 or so clones, about 86% seen once. Sequencing was performed on peripheral blood, taken on day 0 of MenACWY control vaccination. The receptors derive from an adult in good health.

This sequence joins TRBV19 and TRBJ1-6; D is possibly TRBD1 (6 bases). Deletions cut 5 bases from V and 7 bases from J, with 15 bases between. This CDR3 contains 15 residues. Germline CDR1 LNHDA, CDR2 SQIVND (reference sequence). The CDR3 protein is CASSPLGAGNSPLHF. In DNA form, the CDR3 reads TGTGCCAGTAGTCCTCTGGGGGCCGGAAATTCACCCCTCCACTTT.

V usage is TRBV5-1 and J usage is TRBJ2-1; no reliable D call. Germline CDR1 and CDR2: SGHRS and YFSETQ. The length of the CDR3 is 12 residues. V shed 0 bases and J shed 9 bases, with 7 bases lying between them. This chain's CDR3 is CASSLGQTEQFF. DNA for the CDR3: TGCGCCAGCAGCTTGGGACAAACTGAGCAGTTCTTC.

This clone was counted only a few times. The V and J genes are TRBV6-2 or TRBV6-3 and TRBJ1-5; D gene unclear. The CDR3 is made up of 13 amino acids. The V end was cut by 1 base, the J end by 7 bases, with 8 bases between. Germline CDR1 is MNHEY and CDR2 is SVGEGT. CDR3 sequence: CASSYFGEQPQHF. The CDR3 nucleotides are TGTGCCAGCAGTTACTTCGGGGAACAGCCCCAGCATTTT.

The DNA of the CDR3 is TGTGCCAGCAGTGAGGGGGGGCTGAACCAAGAGACCCAGTACTTC. This gives the protein CASSEGGLNQETQYF. The chain employs TRBV2 and TRBJ2-5; D is possibly TRBD2 (7 bases). The CDR3 extends over 15 amino acids. V lost 3 bases and J 0 bases, leaving 11 bases between the germline ends. Germline CDR1 is SNHLY and CDR2 is FYNNEI.

The chain combines TRBV12-3 or TRBV12-4 with TRBJ1-6, with 7 bases that match TRBD1. V lost 6 bases to trimming and J lost 7 bases; unmatched junction nucleotides: 3. CDR3 length equals 13 residues. The CDR3 sequence: CASSSTGNSPLHF. DNA for the CDR3: TGTGCCAGCAGCTCGACAGGGAATTCACCCCTCCACTTT.

The chain's CDR3 is CASSMGRGQPQHF. As DNA, the CDR3 is TGTGCCAGTAGTATGGGCAGGGGACAGCCCCAGCATTTT. The genes are TRBV19 and TRBJ1-5, with TRBD1 as a possible D gene (6 bases). CDR1 LNHDA and CDR2 SQIVND come from the germline V gene (reference sequence). The CDR3 runs 13 residues. Trimming removed 3 bases at V and 7 bases at J, with 10 bases between.

This chain joins TRBV19 and TRBJ2-1; 8 nucleotides match TRBD2. V trimming: 6 bases; J trimming: 2 bases; junction bases outside the gene matches: 12. CDR3 length: 17 residues. CDR1 is LNHDA, CDR2 SQIVND, per germline (reference sequence). In DNA form, the CDR3 reads TGTGCCAGTAGCCCCTCATTGTCAGCGGGAGCCTACAATGAGCAGTTCTTC. Translation gives CASSPSLSAGAYNEQFF.

V usage is TRBV5-1 and J usage is TRBJ1-4, with 9 bases identical to TRBD1. CDR3 length: 16 amino acids. Losses at the gene ends were 1 base for V and 7 bases for J; bases not matched to a gene: 8. In germline, CDR1 is SGHRS, CDR2 YFSETQ. Here the CDR3 DNA reads TGCGCCAGCAGCTTGCACTTGGGACAGGGAGGTGAAAAACTGTTTTTT. Translating gives CASSLHLGQGGEKLFF.

V gene TRBV25-1 combines with J gene TRBJ1-1; TRBD1 is a possible D gene (6 bases). The CDR3 totals 16 residues. Looked up from germline, CDR1 is MGHDK and CDR2 is SYGVNS. The ends were cut back, 1 base at V and 6 bases at J, with 18 bases in the middle. The CDR3 protein is CASSEFSARGRSEAFF. In DNA, the CDR3 is TGTGCCAGCAGTGAATTTAGCGCCAGGGGAAGATCTGAAGCTTTCTTT.

V gene TRBV9 combines with J gene TRBJ2-2; 7 bases line up with TRBD2. The germline V gene encodes CDR1 SGDLS and CDR2 YYNGEE. J gave up 1 base and V 4 bases, and 1 base lay outside the gene matches. The CDR3 has 14 residues. In DNA, the CDR3 is TGTGCCAGCAGCCGGGGGGTGAACACCGGGGAGCTGTTTTTT. This encodes CASSRGVNTGELFF.

The chain's CDR3 is CASSLGDLHSKRTYNSPLHF. DNA for the CDR3: TGTGCCAGCAGCTTAGGGGACCTACATTCCAAGCGAACCTATAATTCACCCCTCCACTTT. The rearrangement joins TRBV7-8 to TRBJ1-6; D is possibly TRBD1 (5 bases). The CDR3 runs 20 residues. CDR1 and CDR2 from the germline V gene are SGHVS and FQNEAQ. Between the trimmed V and J ends, which lost 1 base and 2 bases, there was a span of 21 bases.

This clone came up a few times. The V call is TRBV2, the J call TRBJ1-6; weak D call: TRBD1 (6 bases). V lost 8 bases and J 8 bases, leaving 19 bases between the germline ends. Germline V lookup: CDR1 SNHLY, CDR2 FYNNEI. The CDR3 covers 15 residues. The CDR3 loop is CASAREGDGHSPLHF. The CDR3 DNA reads TGTGCCAGCGCCAGGGAGGGGGACGGCCATTCACCCCTCCACTTT.

The chain combines TRBV12-3 or TRBV12-4 with TRBJ1-1; D not certain. Trimming shortened V by 3 bases and J by 6 bases, and 11 bases separated the two germline ends. The CDR3 is 13 amino acids. CDR3 in amino acids: CASSFLAGAEAFF. The DNA for the CDR3 is TGTGCCAGCAGTTTTTTGGCCGGGGCTGAAGCTTTCTTT.